A selection of T cell receptor beta chains follows, all from one sample in a study of CD8 T cells in ankylosing spondylitis. TCRdb re-called the 5' RACE reads with MiXCR, one entry per CDR3 protein. The sample lists roughly 190,000 distinct CDR3 sequences, around 13% occurring once. Material: blood, either unsorted or a sorted T cell fraction (not recorded which). These receptors all come from a male donor with ankylosing spondylitis or in good health (not recorded which). CDR3s include the opening cysteine and the closing phenylalanine or tryptophan. A D gene is named only where the DNA matches it firmly. Expanded clones are given a class, and other clones once, few, many or no size at all.

TRBJ1-1,many,-,TRBV6-1,CASSTNSRSTEAFF,TGTGCCAGCAGTACCAATAGCCGTAGCACTGAAGCTTTCTTT
TRBJ2-1,-,-,TRBV19,CASTSFRGLQFF,TGTGCCAGTACCTCCTTCCGGGGACTCCAGTTCTTC
TRBJ1-1,few,TRBD1,TRBV4-1,CASSQANQGVDEAFF,TGCGCCAGCAGCCAAGCCAATCAGGGGGTCGATGAAGCTTTCTTT
TRBJ2-5,-,TRBD2,TRBV7-9,CASSPRTSAQETQYF,TGTGCCAGCAGCCCGAGGACTAGCGCCCAAGAGACCCAGTACTTC
TRBJ2-1,few,-,TRBV7-9,CASSPVLEGNEQFF,TGTGCCAGCAGCCCCGTCCTCGAGGGAAATGAGCAGTTCTTC
TRBJ2-1,-,-,TRBV14,CASSHPGTQLKDEQFF,TGTGCCAGCAGCCACCCCGGGACTCAACTTAAGGATGAGCAGTTCTTC
TRBJ2-1,-,-,TRBV20-1,CSATLGDPYNEQFF,TGCAGTGCTACCCTCGGGGACCCCTACAATGAGCAGTTCTTC
TRBJ1-2,few,-,TRBV5-1,CASSFGPGLEGYGYTF,TGCGCCAGCAGTTTTGGACCCGGGTTAGAGGGGTATGGCTACACCTTC
TRBJ2-7,-,TRBD1,TRBV27,CASSLLGTAYEQYF,TGTGCCAGCAGTTTACTAGGGACAGCCTACGAGCAGTACTTC
TRBJ2-1,few,-,TRBV9,CASSVGGDGNEQFF,TGTGCCAGCAGCGTAGGCGGAGATGGCAATGAGCAGTTCTTC
TRBJ1-2,many,-,TRBV27,CASSVDRLYGYTF,TGTGCCAGCAGTGTCGACAGGCTCTATGGCTACACCTTC
TRBJ1-1,-,-,TRBV20-1,CSAREVGTAAFF,TGCAGTGCTAGAGAAGTCGGGACCGCAGCTTTCTTT
TRBJ1-2,many,-,TRBV20-1,CSARDNVWKPNYGYTF,TGCAGTGCTAGAGATAACGTCTGGAAACCGAACTATGGCTACACCTTC
TRBJ2-2,-,-,TRBV11-3,CASSQTWVKDHTGELFF,TGTGCCAGCAGCCAAACGTGGGTGAAGGACCACACCGGGGAGCTGTTTTTT
TRBJ2-5,-,-,TRBV7-8,CASSLGGWGVRETQYF,TGTGCCAGCAGCTTAGGAGGTTGGGGGGTACGCGAGACCCAGTACTTC
TRBJ2-7,few,-,TRBV29-1,CSVALDSYEQYF,TGCAGCGTAGCCTTAGACTCCTACGAGCAGTACTTC
TRBJ2-7,-,TRBD1,TRBV5-5,CASSLGTGGTYEQYF,TGTGCCAGCAGCCTCGGGACAGGGGGTACCTACGAGCAGTACTTC